Each of the 17 T cell receptor beta chains below was sequenced from the same sample in a study of blood T cells in healthy people across ages. Combining a sample-barcoded 5' primer with a J-beta primer mix, a second PCR ran for 7 to 11 cycles. Using its own MiXCR run on the 5' RACE reads, TCRdb lists one record per CDR3 protein. The table has 380,000 or so distinct CDR3 sequences, approximately 51% seen once. The specimen sequenced was blood. The origin of the receptors is a man in his sixties in good health.

This clonotype was observed many times. The chain recombines TRBV10-3 with TRBJ2-3, with 12 bases matching TRBD2. The V gene end was trimmed by 0 bases and the J gene end by 6 bases; junction bases not matched to a gene: 7. This CDR3 contains 17 residues. Germline V gene data show CDR1 as ENHRY and CDR2 as SYGVKD. The CDR3 region has the DNA TGTGCCATCAGTGAGTCGACTAGCGGGGGATTGTATGATACGCAGTATTTT. Translating gives CAISESTSGGLYDTQYF.

V is TRBV6-2 or TRBV6-3 and J is TRBJ1-1, with 7 nucleotides matching TRBD1. Germline-derived CDR1 and CDR2 are MNHEY and SVGEGT. With V trimmed by 0 bases and J by 5 bases, 12 bases remained unmatched. This CDR3 comprises 17 residues. CDR3 sequence reads: CASSYSRDSNWVTEAFF. The CDR3 DNA follows: TGTGCCAGCAGTTACTCGAGGGACAGCAACTGGGTAACTGAAGCTTTCTTT.

V and J are TRBV20-1 and TRBJ2-3; D not resolved. Germline CDR1 reads DFQATT; CDR2 reads SNEGSKA (reference sequence). The ends were cut back, 1 base at V and 2 bases at J, with 7 bases in the middle. The CDR3 runs 13 residues. The CDR3 protein is CSARGHTTDTQYF. The CDR3 DNA sequence: TGCAGTGCTAGAGGGCATACCACAGATACGCAGTATTTT.

The rearrangement joins TRBV12-3 or TRBV12-4 to TRBJ2-3; D uncertain. The CDR3 runs 15 residues. V lost 6 bases and J 5 bases, leaving 18 bases between the germline ends. The CDR3: CASSPGRASEDTQYF. CDR3 nucleotides: TGTGCCAGCAGCCCGGGCAGAGCGAGCGAAGATACGCAGTATTTT.

This clonotype was found a few times. V is TRBV7-2 and J is TRBJ2-7; D unresolved. The CDR3 extends over 14 amino acids. Germline lookup yields CDR1 SGHTA and CDR2 FQGNSA. Deletions cut 0 bases from V and 7 bases from J, with 13 bases between. The CDR3 coding sequence is TGTGCCAGCAGCTTAGCTCAGAAGTTTATTGAGCAGTACTTC. Protein product: CASSLAQKFIEQYF.

The V call is TRBV7-2, the J call TRBJ2-3; D uncertain. Germline V CDR1 and CDR2: SGHTA, FQGNSA. Deletions cut 5 bases from V and 8 bases from J, with 11 bases between. The CDR3 totals 12 residues. CDR3 residues: CASSLQPRTQYF. The CDR3 DNA follows: TGTGCCAGCAGCCTCCAGCCCCGTACGCAGTATTTT.

This clonotype was detected only a few times. J is TRBJ2-7 and V is TRBV14; 8 nucleotides agree with TRBD1. CDR3 length equals 20 residues. The junction had 24 bases not matched to a gene; V was cut back by 1 base and J by 7 bases. Germline V gives CDR1 SGHDN, CDR2 FVKESK. This CDR3 reads CASSQGGSRQGIFSESEQYF. The CDR3 bases are TGTGCCAGCAGCCAAGGAGGTTCGAGACAGGGGATCTTTTCGGAATCGGAGCAGTACTTC.

The V and J genes are TRBV21-1 and TRBJ1-1; TRBD1 is the table's D call, not checked against the DNA. TRBV21-1 is a pseudogene locus. This CDR3 spans 16 amino acids. The CDR3 DNA reads as TGTGCCAGCAGCAGTTCCCGGGGCAAAGGGAACACTGAAGCTTTCTTT. Encoded protein: CASSSSRGKGNTEAFF.

This clonotype was counted many times. The rearrangement joins TRBV2 to TRBJ1-5; the D is unclear. Germline V gene data show CDR1 as SNHLY and CDR2 as FYNNEI. V shed 6 bases and J shed 4 bases, with 16 bases lying between them. This CDR3 has 15 amino acids. CDR3 nucleotide sequence: TGTGCCAGCAGGGGTGAGGGTTCGAGGAATCAGCCCCAGCATTTT. It yields the protein CASRGEGSRNQPQHF.

J is TRBJ1-6 and V is TRBV10-3; D unresolved. The V gene lost 4 bases and the J gene lost 9 bases, with 10 bases spanning the gap. The CDR3 spans 13 residues. Germline CDR1 ENHRY, CDR2 SYGVKD. CDR3 region: CAISASFVSPLHF. The CDR3 DNA follows: TGTGCCATCAGTGCCTCGTTTGTTTCACCCCTCCACTTT.

The rearrangement uses TRBV7-9 and TRBJ1-5; TRBD1 is a possible D gene (6 bases). CDR1 is SEHNR, CDR2 FQNEAQ, per germline (reference sequence). Trimming pared 5 bases from V and 6 bases from J, leaving 14 bases between. The CDR3 runs to 14 residues. Here the CDR3 reads CASSPPGTIQPQHF. DNA for the CDR3: TGTGCCAGCAGCCCGCCCGGGACAATTCAGCCCCAGCATTTT.

This clonotype was detected a few times. The V call is TRBV29-1, the J call TRBJ2-5, with D perhaps matching TRBD1 (6 bases). The germline CDR1 and CDR2 sequences are SQVTM and ANQGSEA. V shed 3 bases and J shed 2 bases, with 16 bases lying between them. CDR3 size: 15 residues. For the CDR3, the DNA is TGCAGCGTTGAGGGAGCCAGGGGCCGGCAAGAGACCCAGTACTTC. Protein product: CSVEGARGRQETQYF.

V and J are TRBV7-2 and TRBJ2-7; tentatively, D is TRBD1 (6 bases). The CDR3 is 13 residues long. Germline assignment: CDR1 SGHTA and CDR2 FQGNSA. Trimming shortened V by 2 bases and J by 3 bases, and 8 bases separated the two germline ends. The CDR3 DNA reads as TGTGCCAGCAGCTTACGGGACAACTACGAGCAGTACTTC. The encoded protein is CASSLRDNYEQYF.

The rearrangement links TRBV6-2 or TRBV6-3 to TRBJ1-1; tentative D call: TRBD1 (6 bases). Trimming pared 5 bases from V and 6 bases from J, leaving 13 bases between. Germline values: CDR1 MNHEY, CDR2 SVGEGT. The CDR3 sequence is 13 residues long. The DNA of the CDR3 is TGTGCCAGCAGTCATCTCGGACAGTCTGAAGCTTTCTTT. Protein sequence: CASSHLGQSEAFF.

In this sample, this clonotype turned up once. The junction departs from germline at one end; a sequencing error may be responsible. The J gene is TRBJ1-1, the V gene TRBV28; D is perhaps TRBD1 (5 bases). The CDR3 has 15 residues. Germline CDR1 MDHEN, CDR2 SYDVKM. CDR3 nucleotide sequence: TGTGCCAGCCACCAGACAGCAACGATGAACACTGGAGCTTTCTTT. Protein product: CASHQTATMNTGAFF. The variable domain in full, with the rest retrieved from reference TRBV28 and TRBJ1-1, is DVKVTQSSRYLVKRTGEKVFLECVQDMDHENMFWYRQDPGLGLRLIYFSYDVKMKEKGDIPEGYSVSREKKERFSLILESASTNQTSMYLCASHQTATMNTGAFFGQGTRLTVV.

With respect to this clonotype: This may come from a read error, since a much larger clone is one base off. V gene TRBV6-5 combines with J gene TRBJ2-5; 8 nucleotides match TRBD2. CDR3 size: 15 residues. J gave up 11 bases and V 5 bases, and 16 bases lay outside the gene matches. Germline lookup yields CDR1 MNHEY and CDR2 SVGAGI. The CDR3 loop is CASSDRWTSLNEQYF. The CDR3 DNA sequence: TGTGCCAGCAGTGACCGTTGGACTAGCCTGAATGAGCAGTACTTC.

This clonotype has a handful of counts. The CDR3 DNA is TGTGCCAGCAGCCCCGTAGGACAGGCCTATGGCTACACCTTC. This encodes CASSPVGQAYGYTF. V and J are TRBV3-1 and TRBJ1-2, with 7 bases fitting TRBD1. Germline assignment: CDR1 LGHDT and CDR2 YNNKEL (reference sequence). V lost 4 bases to trimming and J lost 4 bases; unmatched junction nucleotides: 6. This CDR3 is built from 14 residues.